Listed below are T cell receptor beta chains from one sample, sequenced in a study of tumor-infiltrating lymphocytes in primary liver carcinoma. TCRdb reprocessed the multiplex PCR reads with MiXCR, giving one entry per CDR3 protein. The table includes 330,000 or so distinct CDR3 sequences, about 61% detected once. The sequenced material came from peripheral blood. The receptors here all came from a man aged 35-49 years with primary liver carcinoma and hepatitis B virus infection. Each CDR3 is given with its conserved first and last residue. Each record gives: clone size, J gene, D gene, V gene, CDR3 protein, CDR3 DNA. D genes are given only for firm matches. Only part of the rows carry a size: once, few, many, or a class if the clone is expanded.

clone size: .
J gene: TRBJ2-1
D gene: .
V gene: TRBV10-3
CDR3 protein: CAISEKTGGDSMYNEQFF
CDR3 DNA: TGTGCCATCAGTGAGAAAACCGGAGGTGACTCGATGTACAATGAGCAGTTCTTC

clone size: .
J gene: TRBJ2-3
D gene: TRBD1
V gene: TRBV29-1
CDR3 protein: CNVQQGSTDTQYF
CDR3 DNA: TGCAACGTTCAACAGGGGAGCACAGATACGCAGTATTTC

clone size: .
J gene: TRBJ2-3
D gene: .
V gene: TRBV11-1
CDR3 protein: CAGSLVSSSTDTQYF
CDR3 DNA: TGTGCCGGCAGCTTAGTTTCGAGCAGCACAGATACGCAGTACTTT

clone size: many
J gene: TRBJ1-1
D gene: .
V gene: TRBV11-1
CDR3 protein: CASSHRVSMNTEAFF
CDR3 DNA: TGTGCCAGCAGCCACAGGGTAAGCATGAACACTGAAGCTTTCTTT

clone size: .
J gene: TRBJ2-1
D gene: TRBD2
V gene: TRBV2
CDR3 protein: CASSPGTSGGEQFF
CDR3 DNA: TGTGCCAGCAGTCCCGGGACTAGCGGGGGCGAGCAATTCTTC

clone size: .
J gene: TRBJ2-7
D gene: TRBD1
V gene: TRBV11-2
CDR3 protein: CVSSLVPQGYEQYF
CDR3 DNA: TGTGTCAGCAGCTTAGTCCCACAGGGGTACGAGCAGTACTTC

clone size: many
J gene: TRBJ2-3
D gene: TRBD1
V gene: TRBV6-2/TRBV6-3
CDR3 protein: CASSYLGQGSSDTQYF
CDR3 DNA: TGTGCCAGCAGTTACTTGGGACAGGGGTCCTCGGATACGCAGTATTTT

clone size: .
J gene: TRBJ1-1
D gene: .
V gene: TRBV11-3
CDR3 protein: CDSSTSPGVRTEASF
CDR3 DNA: TGTGACAGCAGCACTTCCCCAGGGGTGCGAACTGAAGCTTCCTTT

clone size: .
J gene: TRBJ1-1
D gene: TRBD1
V gene: TRBV29-1
CDR3 protein: CSVEDQEGQGNAEAFF
CDR3 DNA: TGCAGCGTCGAAGATCAAGAAGGACAGGGGAACGCTGAAGCTTTCTTT

clone size: few
J gene: TRBJ1-1
D gene: .
V gene: TRBV12-3/TRBV12-4
CDR3 protein: CASSRGEGIEAFF
CDR3 DNA: TGTGCCAGCAGTAGAGGGGAAGGCATTGAAGCTTTCTTT

clone size: .
J gene: TRBJ1-5
D gene: .
V gene: TRBV6-5
CDR3 protein: CASAVGGGNQPQHF
CDR3 DNA: TGTGCCAGCGCTGTAGGGGGAGGTAATCAGCCCCAGCATTTT

clone size: .
J gene: TRBJ1-5
D gene: .
V gene: TRBV28
CDR3 protein: CASSLFRQAYSNQPQHF
CDR3 DNA: TGTGCCAGCAGTTTATTTAGGCAGGCTTATAGCAATCAGCCCCAGCATTTT

clone size: few
J gene: TRBJ2-7
D gene: .
V gene: TRBV5-5
CDR3 protein: CASSLSGGRLEQYF
CDR3 DNA: TGTGCCAGCAGCTTGTCCGGGGGGCGCCTCGAGCAGTACTTC

clone size: many
J gene: TRBJ2-3
D gene: TRBD2
V gene: TRBV29-1
CDR3 protein: CSVVGVPPLLVSSGRGDTQYF
CDR3 DNA: TGCAGCGTTGTGGGGGTTCCGCCCCTATTAGTGTCTAGCGGGAGGGGAGATACGCAGTATTTT

clone size: many
J gene: TRBJ1-6
D gene: TRBD1
V gene: TRBV12-3/TRBV12-4
CDR3 protein: CASSMDRTYNSPLHF
CDR3 DNA: TGTGCCAGCAGTATGGACAGGACCTATAATTCACCCCTCCACTTT

clone size: many
J gene: TRBJ2-7
D gene: .
V gene: TRBV4-1
CDR3 protein: CASSQEGNRALNEQYF
CDR3 DNA: TGCGCCAGCAGCCAAGAAGGGAACAGGGCCTTAAACGAGCAGTACTTC

clone size: .
J gene: TRBJ2-5
D gene: .
V gene: TRBV5-5
CDR3 protein: CVSSRGGQREETQYF
CDR3 DNA: TGTGTCAGCAGCCGCGGCGGGCAGCGGGAAGAGACCCAGTACTTC

clone size: .
J gene: TRBJ2-1
D gene: .
V gene: TRBV10-1
CDR3 protein: CASSGANEDFF
CDR3 DNA: TGCGCCAGCAGTGGGGCTAATGAGGACTTCTTC

clone size: .
J gene: TRBJ1-2
D gene: TRBD1
V gene: TRBV30
CDR3 protein: CAHLAKPGQETYVYTF
CDR3 DNA: TGTGCCCACCTTGCCAAACCGGGACAGGAAACCTATGTCTACACCTTC

clone size: .
J gene: TRBJ2-5
D gene: .
V gene: TRBV6-1
CDR3 protein: CASSEIVGVGTQYF
CDR3 DNA: TGTGCCAGCAGTGAGATCGTAGGGGTGGGGACCCAGTACTTC

clone size: .
J gene: TRBJ1-2
D gene: .
V gene: TRBV28
CDR3 protein: CASRDLYGYTF
CDR3 DNA: TGTGCCAGCAGGGACTTATATGGCTACACCTTC

clone size: once
J gene: TRBJ2-1
D gene: .
V gene: TRBV11-1
CDR3 protein: CARSYHDEQLF
CDR3 DNA: TGTGCCCGCAGTTATCACGATGAGCAGTTATTC

clone size: .
J gene: TRBJ1-6
D gene: .
V gene: TRBV28
CDR3 protein: CASSFGGVSPLHF
CDR3 DNA: TGTGCCAGCAGTTTTGGGGGTGTTTCACCCCTCCACTTT

clone size: .
J gene: TRBJ1-6
D gene: TRBD1
V gene: TRBV2
CDR3 protein: CASSSRTGDNSPLHF
CDR3 DNA: TGTGCCAGCAGCTCAAGGACAGGGGATAATTCACCCCTCCACTTT

clone size: .
J gene: TRBJ2-7
D gene: .
V gene: TRBV5-1
CDR3 protein: CTNSTRTDSYEQYF
CDR3 DNA: TGCACCAACAGCACCCGGACAGATTCCTACGAGCAGTACTTC

clone size: .
J gene: TRBJ2-2
D gene: .
V gene: TRBV11-2
CDR3 protein: CDSSPAGTGELFF
CDR3 DNA: TGTGACAGCAGCCCTGCCGGGACTGGGGAGCTGTTTTTT

clone size: many
J gene: TRBJ2-1
D gene: .
V gene: TRBV12-3/TRBV12-4
CDR3 protein: CASSLGQGGVFF
CDR3 DNA: TGTGCCAGCAGCCTTGGACAGGGAGGGGTGTTCTTC

clone size: .
J gene: TRBJ1-4
D gene: TRBD1
V gene: TRBV28
CDR3 protein: CASSFAGGFEKLFF
CDR3 DNA: TGTGCCAGCAGTTTTGCAGGGGGTTTTGAAAAACTGTTTTTT

clone size: .
J gene: TRBJ2-7
D gene: TRBD2
V gene: TRBV11-2
CDR3 protein: CASNGLAGEYNTWQYF
CDR3 DNA: TGTGCCAGCAATGGACTAGCGGGAGAATATAACACGTGGCAGTACTTC

clone size: few
J gene: TRBJ2-2
D gene: .
V gene: TRBV5-6
CDR3 protein: CASSLIMATGELFF
CDR3 DNA: TGTGCCAGCAGCTTGATCATGGCCACCGGGGAGCTGTTTTTT

clone size: .
J gene: TRBJ1-2
D gene: .
V gene: TRBV5-1
CDR3 protein: CASTPNAGSYGYTF
CDR3 DNA: TGCGCCAGCACCCCTAATGCAGGGTCCTATGGCTACACCTTC

clone size: .
J gene: TRBJ2-5
D gene: .
V gene: TRBV29-1
CDR3 protein: CIVEVAETQYF
CDR3 DNA: TGCATCGTTGAAGTCGCAGAGACCCAATACTTC

clone size: many
J gene: TRBJ2-1
D gene: TRBD2
V gene: TRBV5-1
CDR3 protein: CASSSGTSYNEQFF
CDR3 DNA: TGCGCCAGCAGCTCCGGGACTAGCTACAATGAGCAGTTCTTC

clone size: .
J gene: TRBJ2-1
D gene: .
V gene: TRBV5-1
CDR3 protein: CASSTGDPDNEQFF
CDR3 DNA: TGCGCCAGCAGCACTGGGGACCCGGACAATGAGCAGTTCTTC

clone size: .
J gene: TRBJ2-1
D gene: .
V gene: TRBV4-1
CDR3 protein: CASSPGVERSAYNEQFF
CDR3 DNA: TGCGCCAGCAGCCCCGGGGTAGAGAGATCCGCCTACAATGAGCAGTTCTTC

clone size: many
J gene: TRBJ2-6
D gene: .
V gene: TRBV10-3
CDR3 protein: CAISRFGQGFGSGANVLTF
CDR3 DNA: TGTGCCATCAGCCGGTTCGGGCAGGGCTTCGGCTCTGGGGCCAACGTCCTGACTTTC

clone size: .
J gene: TRBJ1-6
D gene: .
V gene: TRBV29-1
CDR3 protein: CSARFVRNNSPLHF
CDR3 DNA: TGCAGCGCCCGTTTCGTCAGAAATAATTCACCCCTCCACTTT

clone size: .
J gene: TRBJ1-1
D gene: .
V gene: TRBV30
CDR3 protein: CAWGDGKAGEAFF
CDR3 DNA: TGTGCCTGGGGAGACGGGAAAGCTGGAGAAGCTTTCTTT

clone size: .
J gene: TRBJ2-3
D gene: .
V gene: TRBV11-2
CDR3 protein: CTSSLNSGGNTDTQYF
CDR3 DNA: TGTACCAGCAGCTTGAATAGCGGAGGCAACACAGATACACAGTATTTT

clone size: .
J gene: TRBJ2-3
D gene: .
V gene: TRBV5-1
CDR3 protein: CASSLGTPLGTDTQYF
CDR3 DNA: TGCGCCAGCAGCTTAGGGACTCCACTCGGCACAGATACGCAGTATTTT

clone size: .
J gene: TRBJ2-7
D gene: TRBD2
V gene: TRBV11-2
CDR3 protein: CASSILAGVEENYF
CDR3 DNA: TGTGCCAGCAGCATACTGGCGGGAGTAGAAGAGAACTACTTC

clone size: .
J gene: TRBJ1-4
D gene: TRBD1
V gene: TRBV28
CDR3 protein: CASSDERTGVNEKLFF
CDR3 DNA: TGTGCCAGCAGTGACGAAAGGACAGGGGTTAATGAAAAACTGTTTTTT

clone size: many
J gene: TRBJ1-1
D gene: .
V gene: TRBV6-5
CDR3 protein: CASSKQGGNTEAFF
CDR3 DNA: TGTGCCAGCAGTAAACAGGGAGGGAACACTGAAGCTTTCTTT

clone size: few
J gene: TRBJ1-4
D gene: .
V gene: TRBV10-3
CDR3 protein: CAITRGRDEKLFF
CDR3 DNA: TGTGCCATCACTCGAGGCAGGGATGAAAAACTGTTTTTT

clone size: .
J gene: TRBJ2-7
D gene: .
V gene: TRBV11-2
CDR3 protein: CASSLGGVEQCF
CDR3 DNA: TGTGCCAGCAGCTTAGGGGGCGTGGAGCAGTGCTTC

clone size: .
J gene: TRBJ2-1
D gene: TRBD2
V gene: TRBV28
CDR3 protein: CASSFPSGGPSSYNEQFF
CDR3 DNA: TGTGCCAGCAGTTTTCCTAGCGGAGGCCCGAGCTCCTACAATGAGCAGTTCTTC

clone size: few
J gene: TRBJ2-5
D gene: .
V gene: TRBV28
CDR3 protein: CASCQGRETQYF
CDR3 DNA: TGTGCCAGCTGCCAGGGGCGGGAGACCCAGTACTTC

clone size: .
J gene: TRBJ1-2
D gene: .
V gene: TRBV6-1
CDR3 protein: CASTDYYVYAF
CDR3 DNA: TGTGCCAGCACTGACTACTATGTCTACGCCTTC

clone size: .
J gene: TRBJ2-7
D gene: .
V gene: TRBV7-8
CDR3 protein: CASSLSVVGRAYEQYF
CDR3 DNA: TGTGCCAGCAGCTTAAGTGTCGTGGGCAGGGCTTACGAGCAGTACTTC

clone size: .
J gene: TRBJ2-5
D gene: .
V gene: TRBV11-2
CDR3 protein: CGSSLESVQETQYF
CDR3 DNA: TGTGGCAGCAGCCTAGAGTCCGTGCAAGAGACCCAGTACTTC

clone size: .
J gene: TRBJ1-1
D gene: .
V gene: TRBV12-5
CDR3 protein: CASGESMTTEAFF
CDR3 DNA: TGTGCTAGTGGAGAGAGCATGACCACTGAAGCTTTCTTT

clone size: many
J gene: TRBJ2-7
D gene: TRBD2
V gene: TRBV6-5
CDR3 protein: CASSLLAGDDEQYF
CDR3 DNA: TGTGCCAGCAGCTTACTAGCGGGAGACGACGAGCAGTACTTC

clone size: .
J gene: TRBJ2-2
D gene: .
V gene: TRBV4-3
CDR3 protein: CASSGWRFTGDLFF
CDR3 DNA: TGCGCCAGCAGCGGGTGGAGATTCACCGGGGATCTGTTTTTT

clone size: .
J gene: TRBJ1-2
D gene: .
V gene: TRBV5-6
CDR3 protein: CATGTLNCGYTF
CDR3 DNA: TGTGCCACCGGGACACTTAACTGTGGCTACACCTTC

clone size: many
J gene: TRBJ2-1
D gene: TRBD1
V gene: TRBV11-2
CDR3 protein: CASSLPGQGNNEQFF
CDR3 DNA: TGTGCCAGCAGCTTACCTGGACAGGGGAACAATGAGCAGTTCTTC

clone size: many
J gene: TRBJ1-1
D gene: .
V gene: TRBV12-3/TRBV12-4
CDR3 protein: CASSYGGEGTEAFF
CDR3 DNA: TGTGCCAGCAGTTATGGGGGGGAAGGCACTGAAGCTTTCTTT

clone size: .
J gene: TRBJ2-5
D gene: .
V gene: TRBV5-1
CDR3 protein: CASRLSWTNGLPQETQYF
CDR3 DNA: TGCGCCAGCAGGCTGAGCTGGACTAACGGTCTGCCACAAGAGACCCAGTACTTC

clone size: .
J gene: TRBJ2-3
D gene: .
V gene: TRBV11-1
CDR3 protein: CASSSSQISGRKTDTQYF
CDR3 DNA: TGTGCCAGCAGCTCATCCCAGATTAGCGGAAGGAAAACAGATACGCAGTATTTT

clone size: .
J gene: TRBJ1-5
D gene: .
V gene: TRBV4-1
CDR3 protein: CASSQEAKGQPHHF
CDR3 DNA: TGCGCTAGCAGCCAAGAGGCAAAGGGGCAGCCCCATCATTTT